The 12 T cell receptor beta chains below come from one sample, sequenced in a study of T-cell reconstitution after alpha-beta-depleted transplantation in children (dated by TCRdb to the mid-2010s). The library was produced with PCR. Reads for this sample came from an Illumina HiSeq 2500. TCR libraries were prepared with molecular barcoding, using unique molecular identifiers to normalize TCRbeta repertoire quantification. TCRdb redid the processing of the public reads, applying fastp at Q25 and MiXCR, and retained in-frame beta chains. Under each unique CDR3 protein, matching rows form one entry showing the most common genes and DNA. Here the sample has 640,000 or so distinct CDR3 sequences; around 17% occur a single time. Jointly, the top ten make up over 0.95% of the sample. Material: PBMCs from the stem cell graft donor, obtained from the stem cell graft. These receptors were obtained from a human donor who donated a stem cell graft to a child with acute myeloid leukemia.

V and J are TRBV5-1 and TRBJ1-1, with D perhaps matching TRBD1 (5 bases). CDR1 is SGHRS and CDR2 is YFSETQ in the germline V gene. This CDR3 is built from 17 residues. Trimming stripped 2 bases from V and 0 bases from J, with 17 bases between. CDR3 sequence: CASSFKRGPTMNTEAFF. The CDR3 DNA reads TGCGCCAGCAGCTTTAAAAGGGGCCCGACCATGAACACTGAAGCTTTCTTT. The variable domain in full, completed from reference TRBV5-1 and TRBJ1-1, reads KAGVTQTPRYLIKTRGQQVTLSCSPISGHRSVSWYQQTPGQGLQFLFEYFSETQRNKGNFPGRFSGRQFSNSRSEMNVSTLELGDSALYLCASSFKRGPTMNTEAFFGQGTRLTVV.

This clonotype has only a few counts. The chain couples TRBV7-2 to TRBJ2-7, with D perhaps being TRBD1 or TRBD2 (5 bases each). Germline-derived CDR1 and CDR2 are SGHTA and FQGNSA. The CDR3 is 14 residues long. V gave up 5 bases and J gave up 4 bases, with 15 bases separating them. The CDR3 region is CASSPRQTKYEQYF. CDR3 nucleotides: TGTGCCAGCAGCCCGAGACAGACTAAGTACGAGCAGTACTTC. Filled out from reference TRBV7-2 and TRBJ2-7, the complete variable domain reads GAGVSQSPSNKVTEKGKDVELRCDPISGHTALYWYRQSLGQGLEFLIYFQGNSAPDKSGLPSDRFSAERTGGSVSTLTIQRTQQEDSAVYLCASSPRQTKYEQYFGPGTRLTVT.

This clonotype was seen many times. This rearrangement joins TRBV20-1 to TRBJ2-7, with 9 bases matching TRBD1. Germline CDR1 DFQATT, CDR2 SNEGSKA (reference sequence). Unmatched junction bases numbered 7, after V lost 3 bases and J lost 4 bases. The CDR3 spans 14 residues. CDR3 loop: CSARYRDREYEQYF. The CDR3 DNA reads as TGCAGTGCTAGGTACCGGGACAGGGAGTACGAGCAGTACTTC.

The chain uses TRBV6-5 and TRBJ2-2; 9 bases fit TRBD2. After removal of 0 bases from V and 8 bases from J, the junction contained 10 bases not matched to a gene. The germline CDR1 and CDR2 sequences are MNHEY and SVGAGI. The CDR3 is 17 residues long. CDR3 DNA: TGTGCCAGCAGTTACTCTTTTTTTAGCGGGGGAGAGGGGGAGCTGTTTTTT. As protein: CASSYSFFSGGEGELFF.

About this clonotype itself: A much larger clone lies one base from this, so it may be a read error. This chain connects TRBV7-3 to TRBJ2-1; D unclear. The CDR3 extends over 15 amino acids. Germline lookup yields CDR1 SGHTA and CDR2 FQGTGA. The V end was cut by 9 bases, the J end by 0 bases, with 15 bases between. CDR3 in amino acids: CARSVRLSSYNEQFF. Written as DNA, the CDR3 is TGTGCCAGGAGCGTCAGGTTAAGCTCCTACAATGAGCAGTTCTTC. Full variable domain (remainder filled in from reference TRBV7-3 and TRBJ2-1): GAGVSQTPSNKVTEKGKYVELRCDPISGHTALYWYRQSLGQGPEFLIYFQGTGAADDSGLPNDRFFAVRPEGSVSTLKIQRTERGDSAVYLCARSVRLSSYNEQFFGPGTRLTVL.

In its sample, this clonotype was seen a few times. CDR3: CASSPQIEAFF. The DNA of the CDR3 is TGTGCCAGCAGCCCCCAGATTGAAGCTTTCTTT. The chain joins TRBV7-9 to TRBJ1-1, with no clear D. Trimming stripped 5 bases from V and 7 bases from J, with 8 bases between. This CDR3 comprises 11 residues. The V gene's germline CDR1 is SEHNR and CDR2 FQNEAQ (reference sequence).

This clonotype was recorded many times. Mismatch with germline at one junction end may stem from a read error. The V gene is TRBV6-4, the J gene TRBJ2-3, with D tentatively TRBD1 (6 bases). Germline V gives CDR1 MRHNA, CDR2 SNTAGT. The CDR3 extends over 12 amino acids. The DNA for the CDR3 is TGTGCCAGCCGTGAACAGGGAAATACGCAGTATTTT. It specifies CASREQGNTQYF.

The sample holds a few counts of this clonotype. The chain employs TRBV20-1 and TRBJ2-3; the match to TRBD1 covers 8 bases. J lost 1 base, V lost 4 bases, and 7 bases had no gene match. CDR1 is DFQATT and CDR2 is SNEGSKA in the germline V gene (reference sequence). CDR3 length equals 15 residues. The CDR3 reads CSAIKGQGRTDTQYF. The CDR3 DNA sequence: TGCAGTGCTATAAAAGGACAGGGTCGCACAGATACGCAGTATTTT.

The chain couples TRBV20-1 to TRBJ2-3, with D possibly being TRBD1 or TRBD2 (6 bases each). V shed 4 bases and J shed 2 bases, with 19 bases lying between them. The CDR3 has 16 residues. Germline CDR1 reads DFQATT; CDR2 reads SNEGSKA (reference sequence). Here the CDR3 DNA reads TGCAGTGCTACCAGCCCCACGGGGGCCTTCACAGATACGCAGTATTTT. This sequence encodes CSATSPTGAFTDTQYF.

The chain links TRBV7-9 to TRBJ2-1; D tentatively reads TRBD1 or TRBD2 (5 bases each). Germline V CDR1 and CDR2: SEHNR, FQNEAQ (reference sequence). CDR3 size: 14 residues. V dropped 5 bases and J dropped 4 bases, with 12 bases sitting between them. As DNA, the CDR3 is TGTGCCAGCAGCATCGGGACCGTATACAATGAGCAGTTCTTC. Its protein is CASSIGTVYNEQFF.

This clonotype was recorded a few times. The chain is built from TRBV7-2 and TRBJ2-1, with 8 bases fitting TRBD1. CDR1 is SGHTA, CDR2 FQGNSA, per germline. The V gene end was trimmed by 5 bases and the J gene end by 7 bases; junction bases not matched to a gene: 13. This CDR3 has 16 residues. This CDR3 reads CASSASPGGIVNEQFF. For the CDR3, the DNA is TGTGCCAGCAGCGCATCGCCAGGGGGCATTGTGAATGAGCAGTTCTTC.

In this sample, this clonotype turned up a few times. The gene calls are TRBV3-1 and TRBJ2-7, with TRBD1 matching 10 bases. Trimming took 2 bases from V and 5 from J; bases not matched to a gene: 6. Looked up from germline, CDR1 is LGHDT and CDR2 is YNNKEL (reference sequence). The CDR3 has 15 amino acids. The CDR3 loop reads CASSQWGQGIHEQYV. The DNA for the CDR3 is TGTGCCAGCAGCCAATGGGGACAGGGGATCCACGAGCAGTACGTC.